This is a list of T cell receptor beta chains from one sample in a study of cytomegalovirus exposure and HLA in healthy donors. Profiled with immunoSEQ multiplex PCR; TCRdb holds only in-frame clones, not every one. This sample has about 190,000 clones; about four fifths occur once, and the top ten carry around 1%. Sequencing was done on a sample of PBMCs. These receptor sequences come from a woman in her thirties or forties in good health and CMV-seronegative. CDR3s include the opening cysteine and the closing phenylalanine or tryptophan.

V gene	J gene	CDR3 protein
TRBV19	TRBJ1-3	CASSIRGSGNTIYF
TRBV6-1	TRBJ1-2	CASSLAGEGFYGYTF
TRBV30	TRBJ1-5	CAWSKGQLPNQPQHF
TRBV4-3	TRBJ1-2	CASSQDRGVYGYTF
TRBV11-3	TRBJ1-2	CASSPSTFSGGYTF
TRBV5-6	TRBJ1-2	CASSLAKGLRYGYTF
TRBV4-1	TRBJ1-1	CASSPRDRGGTEAFF
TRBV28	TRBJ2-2	CASSQERSLGTGELFF
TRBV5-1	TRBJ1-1	CASSLAFSGNTEAFF
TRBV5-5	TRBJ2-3	CASSLGGLAGTGDTQYF
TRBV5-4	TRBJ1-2	CASSRWTGAGYGYTF
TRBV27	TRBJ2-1	CASSSGYNEQFF
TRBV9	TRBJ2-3	CASSPRKGTSATDTQYF
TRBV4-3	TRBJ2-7	CASSQDPTGKYEQYF
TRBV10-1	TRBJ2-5	CASRGLNETQYF
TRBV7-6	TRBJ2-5	CASSSQETQYF
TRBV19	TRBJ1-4	CATAGQGNEKLFF
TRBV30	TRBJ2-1	CANEKSGSRYNEQFF
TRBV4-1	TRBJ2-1	CASSQDGGGRAYNEQFF
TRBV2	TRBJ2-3	CASSLRTSGYTDTQYF
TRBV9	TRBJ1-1	CASSAGVNTEAFF
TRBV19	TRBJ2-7	CASSIAGFYEQYF
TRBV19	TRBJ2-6	CASSARGANVLTF
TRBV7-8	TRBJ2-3	CASSELPSTDTQYF
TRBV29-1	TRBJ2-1	CSVDFGQRYEQFF
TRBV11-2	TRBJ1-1	CASSLGAWANTEAFF
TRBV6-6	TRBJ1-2	CASSFERTELYGYTF
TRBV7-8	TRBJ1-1	CASRPGQGSGTEAFF
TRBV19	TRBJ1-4	CASSTRPGTGEKLFF
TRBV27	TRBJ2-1	CASSNGDRMKFF
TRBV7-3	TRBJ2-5	CASSLGPGGAGQETQYF
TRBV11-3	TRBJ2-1	CASSWRDYLRDEQFF
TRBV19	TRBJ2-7	CASSTRSGTPYEQYF
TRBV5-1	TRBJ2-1	CASSLVGTSVGNEQFF
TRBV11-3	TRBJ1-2	CASSLVGTVRGISSGYTF
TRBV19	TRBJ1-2	CASIPAPGQLYGYTF
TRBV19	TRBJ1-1	CASSSGGMNTEAFF
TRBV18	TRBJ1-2	CASSPPRGQPDALYGYTF
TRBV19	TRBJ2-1	CASSIGRAVSYNEQFF
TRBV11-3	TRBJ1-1	CASSPSLSAERGEAFF
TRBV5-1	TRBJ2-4	CASSFLSGSVDKNIQYF
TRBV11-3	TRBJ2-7	CASSPYRQGYEQYF
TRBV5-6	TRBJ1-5	CASSLGARDQPQHF
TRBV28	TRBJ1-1	CASSLSSSGTVNTEAFF
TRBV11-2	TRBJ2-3	CASSSGTGSTDTQYF
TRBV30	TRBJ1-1	CAWSKGGTEAFF
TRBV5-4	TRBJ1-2	CASSDRDRDNYGYTF
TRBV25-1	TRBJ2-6	CASSPGYSGANVLTF
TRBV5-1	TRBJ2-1	CASSLGGAGVSYNEQFF
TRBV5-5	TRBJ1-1	CASSLTGQYTEAFF
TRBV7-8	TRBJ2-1	CASSLDLGSSYNEQFF
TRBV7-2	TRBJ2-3	CASSRLGQGADTQYF
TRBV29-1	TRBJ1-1	CSVATAQNTEAFF
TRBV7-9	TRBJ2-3	CASSLETGGFTDTQYF
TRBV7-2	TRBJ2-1	CASSLANYNEQFF